This passage covers 20 T cell receptor beta chains from one sample sequenced in a study of T-cell reconstitution after alpha-beta-depleted transplantation in children. Preparation of the TCRbeta library used unique molecular identifiers. MiXCR was run by TCRdb on the PCR reads, yielding one entry per CDR3 protein. The sample includes approximately 300,000 distinct CDR3 sequences, around a tenth of them seen just once. Sequencing was performed on peripheral blood, taken 180 days after TCRalphabeta/CD19-depleted stem cell transplant. These receptors were collected from a male patient between 2 and 15 years old who had a stem cell transplant for chronic granulomatous disease, so the T cells may come from the graft donor.

This clonotype was found many times. The rearrangement joins TRBV5-1 to TRBJ2-3; TRBD2 matches at 10 bases. V lost 4 bases, J lost 6 bases, and 8 bases stayed unmatched. CDR3 length: 15 residues. CDR1 and CDR2 from the germline V gene are SGHRS and YFSETQ. The CDR3 coding sequence is TGCGCCAGCAGCACCTCTAGCGGGAGTTGGGATACGCAGTATTTT. Translated: CASSTSSGSWDTQYF.

Regarding this clonotype: Being one base from a much bigger clone, this may be a read error. The genes are TRBV7-2 and TRBJ2-6, with 7 bases fitting TRBD1. The germline V gene encodes CDR1 SGHTA and CDR2 FQGNSA. The CDR3 extends over 17 amino acids. The CDR3 region has the DNA TGTGCCAGCAGCTTAACATTGACAGGGTCTGGGGCCAACGCCCTGACTTTC. As protein: CASSLTLTGSGANALTF.

This clonotype was counted a single time. This clone may be a read error of a much larger clone one base away. As the CDR3 is not closed by the conserved phenylalanine or tryptophan, this likely results from a read error. The V and J genes are TRBV7-2 and TRBJ2-3; tentatively, D is TRBD1 (6 bases). V lost 5 bases, J lost 2 bases, and 11 bases lay in between. CDR1 and CDR2 (germline): SGHTA, FQGNSA. The length of the CDR3 is 14 residues. CDR3 protein: CASSVRDNTDTQYS. CDR3 nucleotides: TGTGCCAGCAGCGTCCGGGACAACACAGATACGCAGTATTCT.

Points on this clonotype: This may be a read error, as it is one base from a much larger clone. The chain is built from TRBV12-3 or TRBV12-4 and TRBJ2-1; 12 nucleotides line up with TRBD2. The CDR3 covers 16 residues. CDR3 sequence: CASSLGRLAGVNGQFF. In DNA, the CDR3 is TGTGCCAGCAGTTTAGGGAGACTAGCGGGAGTCAATGGGCAGTTCTTC.

This clonotype showed up many times. The V and J genes are TRBV5-1 and TRBJ2-3; weak D call: TRBD1 (5 bases). Germline CDR1 SGHRS, CDR2 YFSETQ. The CDR3 is 16 residues long. The V end was cut by 1 base, the J end by 0 bases, with 12 bases between. The CDR3 protein is CASSLYLDTSTDTQYF. CDR3 bases: TGCGCCAGCAGCTTGTATTTGGACACGAGCACAGATACGCAGTATTTT.

This clonotype was recorded at least ten times. V and J are TRBV7-9 and TRBJ2-3; D remains ambiguous. V was pared by 1 base and J by 0 bases, with 14 bases between. Germline V gives CDR1 SEHNR, CDR2 FQNEAQ (reference sequence). This CDR3 region has 17 residues. The CDR3 nucleotides are TGTGCCAGCAGCTTAGTAGCCGTACGAACTAGCACAGATACGCAGTATTTT. The encoded protein is CASSLVAVRTSTDTQYF.

Many counts were recorded for this clonotype. The chain couples TRBV2 to TRBJ1-5, with D possibly being TRBD1 (5 bases). V lost 6 bases, J lost 3 bases, and 15 bases lay in between. The CDR3 has 15 residues. From germline, CDR1 is SNHLY and CDR2 FYNNEI. The CDR3: CASRVGGVPNQPQHF. The CDR3 DNA is TGTGCCAGCAGGGTGGGGGGGGTCCCCAATCAGCCCCAGCATTTT.

The table lists this clonotype with many counts. The chain employs TRBV4-3 and TRBJ2-7, with 10 nucleotides matching TRBD2. The germline V gene encodes CDR1 LGHNA and CDR2 YSLEER. The CDR3 consists of 14 residues. Unmatched junction bases numbered 4, after V lost 5 bases and J lost 3 bases. The CDR3: CASSSIAGGYEQYF. The CDR3 region has the DNA TGCGCCAGCAGCTCGATAGCGGGGGGCTACGAGCAGTACTTC.

This clonotype has at least ten counts. This chain uses TRBV20-1 with TRBJ2-1; 12 bases align to TRBD1. CDR1 DFQATT and CDR2 SNEGSKA come from the germline V gene (reference sequence). CDR3 length: 14 amino acids. The trim removed 5 bases at V and 12 bases at J, leaving 11 bases unmatched. DNA for the CDR3: TGCAGTGCTGCACCGGGACAGGGGGCCTCCCCGCAGTTCTTC. Translated, it gives CSAAPGQGASPQFF.

Note on this clonotype: One end of the junction varies from germline; a read error may be responsible. The gene calls are TRBV12-3 or TRBV12-4 and TRBJ2-5, with 12 bases aligning to TRBD1. CDR3 length: 16 residues. CDR3 protein: CASSLGQGASSETQNF. The CDR3 DNA is TGTGCCAGCAGTTTGGGACAGGGGGCGAGTAGTGAGACCCAGAACTTC.

The sample holds many counts of this clonotype. The chain uses TRBV20-1 and TRBJ2-3; TRBD2 matches at 7 bases. From germline, CDR1 is DFQATT and CDR2 SNEGSKA (reference sequence). The CDR3 is made up of 14 amino acids. CDR3 DNA sequence: TGCAGCGGAATTGGCGGGAGTGTGGCAGATACGCAGTATTTT. Amino acid sequence: CSGIGGSVADTQYF.

At least ten counts were recorded for this clonotype. The rearrangement joins TRBV19 to TRBJ2-1; TRBD1 agrees at 9 bases. CDR1 is LNHDA and CDR2 is SQIVND in the germline V gene (reference sequence). CDR3 length: 14 amino acids. J gave up 4 bases and V 6 bases, and 4 bases lay outside the gene matches. The CDR3 sequence is CASSIGQGYNEQFF. Here the CDR3 DNA reads TGTGCCAGTAGCATCGGACAGGGGTACAATGAGCAGTTCTTC.

This clonotype was seen many times. The chain uses TRBV4-3 and TRBJ2-5, with D hard to call. V shed 3 bases and J shed 2 bases, with 7 bases lying between them. The CDR3 is 13 amino acids. Germline CDR1 is LGHNA and CDR2 is YSLEER. The chain's CDR3 is CASSHLQQETQYF. In DNA form, the CDR3 reads TGCGCCAGCAGCCACCTCCAGCAAGAGACCCAGTACTTC.

The chain uses TRBV12-3 or TRBV12-4 and TRBJ1-3; TRBD1 is a possible D gene (5 bases). V gave up 7 bases and J gave up 0 bases, with 16 bases separating them. There are 16 residues in the CDR3. The CDR3 is CASTPSGRDSGNTIYF. The CDR3 nucleotides read TGTGCCAGCACCCCATCGGGCAGGGACTCTGGAAACACCATATATTTT.

This clonotype was counted ten times or more. The CDR3 DNA is TGTGCCAGCAGCGCCCCGGGACTAGCGGGAATGGGTGAGCAGTTCTTC. Translating gives CASSAPGLAGMGEQFF. The chain is built from TRBV7-2 and TRBJ2-1; 13 bases are a match to TRBD2. Germline V CDR1 and CDR2: SGHTA, FQGNSA. V shed 5 bases and J 9 bases; nucleotides not matched to a gene: 10. CDR3 length: 16 amino acids. The whole variable domain, filled in from reference TRBV7-2 and TRBJ2-1, reads GAGVSQSPSNKVTEKGKDVELRCDPISGHTALYWYRQSLGQGLEFLIYFQGNSAPDKSGLPSDRFSAERTGGSVSTLTIQRTQQEDSAVYLCASSAPGLAGMGEQFFGPGTRLTVL.

This clonotype was counted ten times or more. This chain links TRBV7-6 with TRBJ2-3; D gene uncertain. V lost 3 bases and J 3 bases, leaving 22 bases between the germline ends. CDR3 size: 18 residues. CDR1 and CDR2 (germline): SGHVS, FNYEAQ. This chain's CDR3 is CASSFRGLSFGLTDTQYF. The CDR3 DNA follows: TGTGCCAGCAGCTTTCGAGGTCTCTCTTTCGGGTTAACAGATACGCAGTATTTT.

The table lists this clonotype with many counts. V and J are TRBV10-3 and TRBJ1-1; 9 positions match TRBD1. Germline-derived CDR1 and CDR2 are ENHRY and SYGVKD. V dropped 6 bases and J dropped 4; count of bases not matched to a gene: 6. The CDR3 runs to 14 residues. The CDR3, as DNA: TGTGCCATCAGCAACAGGGGGCCCGGCACTGAAGCTTTCTTT. Translation gives CAISNRGPGTEAFF.

This clonotype was counted many times. This chain uses TRBV29-1 with TRBJ2-7; no clear D gene. The CDR3 length is 11 residues. Trimming took 3 bases from V and 4 from J, leaving 7 bases between them. From germline, CDR1 is SQVTM and CDR2 ANQGSEA. The CDR3, as DNA: TGCAGCGTTGACCTCGGTTACGAGCAGTACTTC. It specifies CSVDLGYEQYF.

This clonotype has a count of ten or more. This sequence joins TRBV12-3 or TRBV12-4 and TRBJ2-5, with D possibly TRBD2 on 5 matching bases. This CDR3 is 13 amino acids long. The V end lost 2 bases, the J end lost 5 bases, and 9 bases lay between the germline ends. CDR3 sequence: CASSLRRSETQYF. The CDR3, as DNA: TGTGCCAGCAGTTTACGGAGGAGCGAGACCCAGTACTTC.

This clonotype came up a few times. The chain is built from TRBV28 and TRBJ2-1, with a weak D call TRBD2 (5 bases). The CDR3 sequence is 14 residues long. The ends were cut back, 1 base at V and 7 bases at J, with 11 bases in the middle. CDR1 is MDHEN, CDR2 SYDVKM, per germline. CDR3 region: CASSLSGMGNEQFF. The DNA of the CDR3 is TGTGCCAGCAGTTTATCGGGGATGGGTAATGAGCAGTTCTTC.